This T cell receptor beta chain appears in the sequencing data of a study of T cell repertoires in aging, cancer and after chemotherapy. Overall study: Patients with glioblastoma brain tumors were sampled before and after temozolomide-based therapy. Study-wide results and caveats: The repertoire data cannot show anything about immunological memory following chemotherapy. Across the chemotherapy interval, each cancer cohort showed higher median generation probability, suggesting thymic rebound.

Concerning this clonotype: The antigen remains undetermined.

TCR beta rearrangements were amplified from peripheral blood genomic DNA. Trimming took off 3 bases at V and 1 base at J, with 11 bases between the two ends. The CDR3 runs 16 residues. CDR1 is KGHDR, CDR2 SFDVKD, per germline. Multiplex touch-down PCR with TRB-A/B primers amplified rearranged V-D-J TRB sequences. TCRdb re-called the multiplex PCR reads through MiXCR, storing one row per CDR3 protein. There are over a thousand distinct CDR3 sequences in the sample; about 25% occur only once, and roughly a third lies in the top ten. The chain recombines TRBV24-1 with TRBJ2-2, with a weak D call TRBD1 (5 bases). The sequenced sample was blood. The source is a human donor with a solid tumor. DNA of the CDR3: TGTGCCACCAGTGATCCCCCCGGACAGAACACCGGGGAGCTGTTTTTT. Translation gives CATSDPPGQNTGELFF.